The next 24 T cell receptor beta chains were all read from a single sample in a study of cytomegalovirus exposure and HLA in healthy donors. This table comes from immunoSEQ multiplex PCR, and its TCRdb copy is limited to in-frame clones, with some not included. The data hold tens of thousands of clones, with about 94% observed a single time. The sequencing input was PBMCs. The receptors stem from a man aged 18-30 years in good health and CMV-seropositive.

As regards this clone: Compared with germline, one end of the junction differs, possibly owing to a read error. V gene TRBV7-3 combines with J gene TRBJ1-2; TRBD1 agrees at 11 bases. Per the germline V gene, CDR1 is SGHTA and CDR2 is FQGTGA. CDR3 length: 15 amino acids. The DNA of the CDR3 is TGTGCCAGCAGCTTAACTGCTGGACAGGGGGCTCCCCAGGCCTTC. This sequence encodes CASSLTAGQGAPQAF.

This clone is a singleton in its sample. V and J are TRBV30 and TRBJ2-1, with 9 bases identical to TRBD1. CDR1 and CDR2 from the germline V gene are GTSNPN and SVGIG (reference sequence). CDR3 length: 14 amino acids. V gave up 1 base and J gave up 7 bases; unmatched junction bases: 5. CDR3 bases: TGTGCCTGGAGTGGGGGACAGGGAGTGAATGAGCAGTTCTTC. Translation gives CAWSGGQGVNEQFF.

J is TRBJ1-4 and V is TRBV28, with D perhaps matching TRBD1 (5 bases). Germline assignment: CDR1 MDHEN and CDR2 SYDVKM. The CDR3 runs 13 residues. V shed 11 bases and J shed 9 bases, with 19 bases lying between them. CDR3: CASHGLGGKKLFF. CDR3 nucleotide sequence: TGTGCCTCACACGGACTCGGGGGTAAAAAACTGTTTTTT.

As DNA, the CDR3 is TGTGCCAGCAGCGTCCAACAGGTGAACACTGAAGCTTTCTTT. Translating it yields CASSVQQVNTEAFF. The chain uses TRBV11-2 and TRBJ1-1; D may be TRBD1 (5 bases). The germline V gene has CDR1 SGHAT and CDR2 FQNNGV. The CDR3 contains 14 residues. V was clipped by 5 bases and J by 0 bases, with 10 bases between them.

This sequence joins TRBV29-1 and TRBJ1-2; no reliable D call. The germline gives CDR1 SQVTM, CDR2 ANQGSEA. Deletions cut 2 bases from V and 2 bases from J, with 9 bases between. The CDR3 loop spans 13 amino acids. Written as DNA, the CDR3 is TGCAGCGTTGAACAACAGCTAAACTATGGCTACACCTTC. As protein: CSVEQQLNYGYTF.

The chain uses TRBV4-1 and TRBJ1-3; D unclear. The CDR3 runs 16 residues. V was pared by 1 base and J by 4 bases, with 14 bases between. The germline V gene encodes CDR1 MGHRA and CDR2 YSYEKL. The CDR3 region has the DNA TGCGCCAGCAGCCAAGCGGCAGGTCTGGGCGGAAACACCATATATTTT. Its protein is CASSQAAGLGGNTIYF.

J is TRBJ2-4 and V is TRBV7-6; 8 bases line up with TRBD1. The V segment lost 5 bases and the J segment 0 bases; nucleotides outside the gene matches: 6. This CDR3 region has 16 residues. In germline, CDR1 is SGHVS, CDR2 FNYEAQ. The CDR3 DNA reads TGTGCCAGCAGCCCACGGACAGGGCAAGCCAAAAACATTCAGTACTTC. Protein sequence: CASSPRTGQAKNIQYF.

The V call is TRBV21-1, the J call TRBJ2-3; the table's D call, TRBD1, has no DNA check behind it. TRBV21-1 is recorded as a pseudogene. This CDR3 is 18 amino acids long. CDR3 residues: CASSTQPPHRGGGDTQYF. CDR3 coding DNA: TGTGCCAGCAGCACCCAGCCCCCCCACAGGGGAGGAGGGGATACGCAGTATTTT.

The chain couples TRBV7-6 to TRBJ2-1, with 11 bases fitting TRBD2. V lost 5 bases to trimming and J lost 2 bases; unmatched junction nucleotides: 5. Per germline, CDR1 SGHVS and CDR2 FNYEAQ. There are 16 residues in the CDR3. Here the CDR3 reads CASSLEGLAAYNEQFF. The CDR3 nucleotides are TGTGCCAGCAGCCTGGAGGGACTAGCGGCCTACAATGAGCAGTTCTTC.

The chain combines TRBV5-4 with TRBJ2-5; perhaps TRBD2 as D (6 bases). V was cut by 7 bases and J by 1 base, with 8 bases left in between. This CDR3 spans 12 amino acids. Germline values: CDR1 SGHNT, CDR2 YYREEE (reference sequence). The CDR3 sequence: CASGGVQETQYF. CDR3 in DNA: TGTGCCAGCGGCGGGGTCCAAGAGACCCAGTACTTC.

This clone occurred a few times. The chain links TRBV6-4 to TRBJ2-2; 7 bases fit TRBD2. Germline assignment: CDR1 MRHNA and CDR2 SNTAGT. The CDR3 spans 15 residues. The V segment lost 3 bases and the J segment 4 bases; nucleotides outside the gene matches: 5. CDR3: CASSETGGGTGELFF. The CDR3 DNA sequence: TGTGCCAGCAGTGAGACGGGCGGGGGCACCGGGGAGCTGTTTTTT.

V gene TRBV29-1 combines with J gene TRBJ2-2; 11 bases match TRBD2. This CDR3 comprises 16 residues. Trimming at V came to 5 bases and at J to 7 bases, leaving 12 bases not matched to a gene. Germline V CDR1 and CDR2: SQVTM, ANQGSEA. Here the CDR3 DNA reads TGCAGCGTTTACCTTAGCGGGGGGGGACTCCTCGGGGAGCTGTTTTTT. As protein: CSVYLSGGGLLGELFF.

The rearrangement uses TRBV6-1 and TRBJ2-1; no firm D call. CDR1 is MNHNS and CDR2 is SASEGT in the germline V gene. The CDR3 spans 12 residues. V was trimmed by 1 base and J by 15 bases, leaving 13 bases between them. The CDR3 DNA reads TGTGCCAGCAGTGAAGAAGCCCCGAGGCGGTTCTTC. Encoded protein: CASSEEAPRRFF.

The chain uses TRBV25-1 and TRBJ2-7, with 8 nucleotides matching TRBD1. CDR1 MGHDK and CDR2 SYGVNS come from the germline V gene. The CDR3 contains 15 residues. V trimming: 3 bases; J trimming: 1 base; junction bases outside the gene matches: 5. The CDR3 loop reads CASSDDRTGSYEQYF. The CDR3 region has the DNA TGTGCCAGCAGTGACGATAGGACAGGGTCCTACGAGCAGTACTTC.

The chain couples TRBV28 to TRBJ2-7, with 9 nucleotides matching TRBD2. Unmatched junction bases numbered 5, after V lost 3 bases and J lost 5 bases. Germline assignment: CDR1 MDHEN and CDR2 SYDVKM. CDR3 length equals 14 residues. CDR3 DNA sequence: TGTGCCAGCAGTTTCGCGGGGGGGGTAAACGAGCAGTACTTC. Translation: CASSFAGGVNEQYF.

This clone occurred once. The V call is TRBV5-1, the J call TRBJ1-4, with D maybe TRBD1 (5 bases). With 1 base removed from V and 4 bases from J, the gap between germline ends came to 11 bases. Germline-derived CDR1 and CDR2 are SGHRS and YFSETQ. This CDR3 has 15 amino acids. The CDR3 sequence is CASSLSRQGNEKLFF. The CDR3 bases are TGCGCCAGCAGCTTGTCTCGGCAGGGTAATGAAAAACTGTTTTTT.

The V and J genes are TRBV27 and TRBJ2-1; a weak D match, TRBD1 (6 bases). The V end lost 2 bases, the J end lost 13 bases, and 15 bases lay between the germline ends. CDR1 and CDR2 from the germline V gene are MNHEY and SMNVEV (reference sequence). The CDR3 extends over 13 amino acids. Here the CDR3 reads CASSLGYDRLQFF. In nucleotides, the CDR3 is TGTGCCAGCAGTTTAGGCTACGACAGGCTACAGTTCTTC.

The chain links TRBV6-6 to TRBJ2-1; D perhaps matches TRBD2 (5 bases). V lost 6 bases and J lost 9, with 9 bases in between. CDR3 size: 11 residues. Germline values: CDR1 MNHNY, CDR2 SVGAGI (reference sequence). The CDR3, as DNA: TGTGCCAGCAGCGATCGGGGTGAGCAGTTCTTC. It codes for CASSDRGEQFF.

The CDR3 DNA sequence: TGTGCCAGCAGCTCCACCGGGACTAGCACAGATACGCAGTATTTT. As protein: CASSSTGTSTDTQYF. The chain employs TRBV9 and TRBJ2-3, with D maybe TRBD2 (6 bases). From germline, CDR1 is SGDLS and CDR2 YYNGEE. The CDR3 spans 15 residues. Trimming left V 4 bases short and J 0 bases short, with 12 bases between.

This CDR3 reads CASRPGQGWEKLFF. DNA of the CDR3: TGTGCCAGCAGGCCGGGACAGGGTTGGGAAAAACTGTTTTTT. The chain couples TRBV6-1 to TRBJ1-4; TRBD1 matches 9 bases. The CDR3 runs to 14 residues. V was pared by 6 bases and J by 8 bases, with 7 bases of the junction left unmatched. Germline V gene sequence: CDR1 MNHNS, CDR2 SASEGT.

This sequence joins TRBV5-1 and TRBJ2-7; 11 bases match TRBD2. This CDR3 comprises 14 residues. CDR1 is SGHRS and CDR2 is YFSETQ in the germline V gene. Trimming took 4 bases from V and 4 from J; bases not matched to a gene: 4. The CDR3 DNA is TGCGCCAGCAGCGGTAGCGGGGGGGCTTACGAGCAGTACTTC. Protein sequence: CASSGSGGAYEQYF.

The rearrangement joins TRBV27 to TRBJ2-7, with 12 bases aligning to TRBD2. This CDR3 region has 16 residues. CDR1 is MNHEY, CDR2 SMNVEV, per germline (reference sequence). V trimming: 5 bases; J trimming: 3 bases; junction bases outside the gene matches: 8. CDR3 region: CASSRTSGTLNYEQYF. CDR3 coding DNA: TGTGCCAGCAGTCGGACTAGCGGGACCCTCAACTACGAGCAGTACTTC.

The gene calls are TRBV5-1 and TRBJ2-5; a weak D match, TRBD2 (5 bases). Per germline, CDR1 SGHRS and CDR2 YFSETQ. This CDR3 has 14 amino acids. V gave up 1 base and J gave up 4 bases, with 11 bases separating them. Here the CDR3 DNA reads TGCGCCAGCAGCTTGCCTAGCTCGGGAGAGACCCAGTACTTC. Protein sequence: CASSLPSSGETQYF.

This clone has only one observation. The V and J genes are TRBV6-4 and TRBJ1-2; perhaps TRBD1 as D (6 bases). The CDR3 totals 15 residues. Between the trimmed V and J ends, which lost 0 bases and 6 bases, there was a span of 14 bases. Germline V CDR1 and CDR2: MRHNA, SNTAGT. CDR3 sequence: CASSDSEDRPHGYTF. DNA of the CDR3: TGTGCCAGCAGTGACTCCGAAGACAGGCCTCATGGCTACACCTTC.